A selection of T cell receptor beta chains follows, all from one sample in a study of blood T cell repertoires in COVID-19. Produced via immunoSEQ multiplex PCR; TCRdb's table is partial and in-frame only. This table has a few hundred thousand clones, approximately 87% appearing once. Input material: PBMCs or T cells enriched from blood (not recorded which). Source of these receptors: a man aged 35-49 years in a cohort exposed to, infected with or recovered from COVID-19 (not recorded which). Both conserved end residues are part of each CDR3. The D gene is left open where the match is weak. Where a row states a size, it is once, few, many or the class of an expanded clone; other rows omit it.

d_call	v_call	clone_size	j_call	cdr3_nt	cdr3_aa
TRBD1	TRBV6-5	few	TRBJ1-6	TGTGCCAGCTTGGACAGGGGAAATTCACCCCTCCACTTT	CASLDRGNSPLHF
TRBD2	TRBV4-1	once	TRBJ2-7	TGCGCCAGCAGCGATCTCGGACTAGCGGGAGTGGTCCGAGAGCAGTACTTC	CASSDLGLAGVVREQYF
-	TRBV6-5	once	TRBJ1-6	TGTGCCGCCGGCCAGGTTGATGATTCACCCCTCCACTTT	CAAGQVDDSPLHF
-	TRBV6-1	-	TRBJ2-2	TGTGCCAGCAGTGACAGGTGGAACACCGGGGAGCTGTTTTTT	CASSDRWNTGELFF
TRBD1	TRBV18	-	TRBJ2-7	TGTGCCAGCTCACCCGGACAGGAAACCTACGAGCAGTACTTC	CASSPGQETYEQYF
TRBD2	TRBV10-3	-	TRBJ2-1	TGTGCCATCAGTGCGAGGGGGACTAGCGGAGGGAGCTCCTACAATGAGCAGTTCTTC	CAISARGTSGGSSYNEQFF
TRBD2	TRBV7-9	-	TRBJ2-3	TGTGCCAGCAGCTTGGGCTCACTAGCGCATCAAGATACGCAGTATTTT	CASSLGSLAHQDTQYF
-	TRBV27	-	TRBJ2-7	TGTGCCAGCAGTTTATCCCGGGGTCCCTACGAGCAGTACTTC	CASSLSRGPYEQYF
TRBD1	TRBV29-1	-	TRBJ2-1	TGCAGCGTTGGACAGGGCTTCTACAATGAGCAGTTCTTC	CSVGQGFYNEQFF
TRBD1	TRBV6-2/TRBV6-3	-	TRBJ2-7	TGTGCCAGCAGCCCCCGGACAGGGGCCTACGAGCAGTACTTC	CASSPRTGAYEQYF
TRBD1	TRBV20-1	-	TRBJ1-2	TGCAGTGCTAGGGACAGGGTGGGCTACACCTTC	CSARDRVGYTF
-	TRBV27	-	TRBJ2-7	TGTGCCAGCAGTTTAGGGCACTCCTACGAGCAGTACTTC	CASSLGHSYEQYF
TRBD1	TRBV25-1	-	TRBJ1-4	TGTGCCAGCAGTAAATCCGGGACAGACAGAAAACTGTTTTTT	CASSKSGTDRKLFF
TRBD2	TRBV5-1	-	TRBJ2-2	TGCGCCAGCAGCTCGTATAGCGGGATAGGCGGGGAGCTGTTTTTT	CASSSYSGIGGELFF
-	TRBV19	-	TRBJ1-2	TGTGCCACCTCACACCAGGGATTCTATGGCTACACCTTC	CATSHQGFYGYTF
-	TRBV19	many	TRBJ1-5	TGTGCCAGTAGTTTGGCGGGTAGCAATCAGCCCCAGCATTTT	CASSLAGSNQPQHF
TRBD1	TRBV5-4	-	TRBJ2-2	TGTGCCAGCAGCTTAGGACAGGGGCAAACCGGGGAGCTGTTTTTT	CASSLGQGQTGELFF
-	TRBV5-1	-	TRBJ2-7	TGCGCCAGCAGCTTTCAGGGGCCCGGGGAGCAGTACTTC	CASSFQGPGEQYF
-	TRBV19	-	TRBJ1-1	TGTGCCAGTAGTATCTCCGGGGGGCGAGGGACTGAAGCTTTCTTT	CASSISGGRGTEAFF
TRBD2	TRBV30	-	TRBJ2-1	TGTGCCTGGAGTAGAGGACTAGCGGGATTGAGTGAGCAGTTCTTC	CAWSRGLAGLSEQFF
TRBD2	TRBV7-3	-	TRBJ2-1	TGTGCCAGCAGCTTAACGGCTAGCGGGAGGATCGTTGAGCAGTTCTTC	CASSLTASGRIVEQFF
TRBD2	TRBV30	-	TRBJ2-5	TGTGCCTGGGCCAGGACTAGCGGATTCCAAGAGACCCAGTACTTC	CAWARTSGFQETQYF
-	TRBV24-1	-	TRBJ2-1	TGTGCCACCAGTGGGCGAACCGGACAAATTTACAATGAGCAGTTCTTC	CATSGRTGQIYNEQFF
TRBD1	TRBV18	-	TRBJ1-6	TGTGCCAGCTCACCCGGACAGGACCCCATGGCCCTCCACTTT	CASSPGQDPMALHF
-	TRBV3-1/TRBV3-2	-	TRBJ2-2	TGTGCCAGCAGCCAAGGGCGGACAGTCGCCGGGGAGCTGTTTTTT	CASSQGRTVAGELFF
TRBD1	TRBV10-1	-	TRBJ2-2	TGCGCCAGCAGTGAAATCCCGGGACAGGGTGGGGAGCTGTTTTTT	CASSEIPGQGGELFF
TRBD2	TRBV6-5	-	TRBJ2-1	TGTGCCAGCAGGACACTAGCGGGAGGGCCTAATGAGCAGTTCTTC	CASRTLAGGPNEQFF
-	TRBV19	-	TRBJ2-1	TGTGCCAGTAGTATAGTTGAGGGATGGGGTGAGCAGTTCTTC	CASSIVEGWGEQFF
-	TRBV11-2	-	TRBJ2-4	TGTGCCAGCAGCTTATCGGGAGTGGACATTCAGTACTTC	CASSLSGVDIQYF
-	TRBV5-1	-	TRBJ1-5	TGCGCCAGCAGCTTGGATTCACAGAATCAGCCCCAGCATTTT	CASSLDSQNQPQHF
TRBD1	TRBV14	-	TRBJ1-5	TGTGCCAGCAGCCAGGACAGGGAAATTAGCAATCAGCCCCAGCATTTT	CASSQDREISNQPQHF
-	TRBV19	-	TRBJ1-2	TGTGCCAGTAGTATGAACAGGTTTAACTATGGCTACACCTTC	CASSMNRFNYGYTF
-	TRBV30	-	TRBJ2-1	TGTGCCTGGAAGGGGTCTTACAATGAGCAGTTCTTC	CAWKGSYNEQFF
-	TRBV12-5	-	TRBJ2-2	TGTGCTAGTAGCTTCGCGAACACCGGGGAGCTGTTTTTT	CASSFANTGELFF
-	TRBV14	-	TRBJ2-1	TGTGCCAGCAGCCCCCCGGAAGGACTGACTTACAATGAGCAGTTCTTC	CASSPPEGLTYNEQFF
-	TRBV15	-	TRBJ2-4	TGTGCCACCAGCAGAGATGAGTCAAGGGCGGGAAACATTCAGTACTTC	CATSRDESRAGNIQYF
TRBD1	TRBV3-1/TRBV3-2	-	TRBJ2-1	TGTGCCAGCAGCCAAGTAGGGACCGGGACAGGGGCATCCTACAATGAGCAGTTCTTC	CASSQVGTGTGASYNEQFF
TRBD1	TRBV7-6	-	TRBJ2-5	TGTGCCAGCAGCGGGACAGGGGGGGCGGGGGAGACCCAGTACTTC	CASSGTGGAGETQYF
TRBD1	TRBV5-1	-	TRBJ1-1	TGCGCCAGCAGCGTCAGGGGGCACACTGAAGCTTTCTTT	CASSVRGHTEAFF
TRBD2	TRBV29-1	-	TRBJ2-1	TGCAGCGTTGAAACGGCTAGCGGGAACAACAATGAGCAGTTCTTC	CSVETASGNNNEQFF
-	TRBV6-5	-	TRBJ2-1	TGTGCCACCACCAGGGGGGCTACGTCCTACAATGAGCAGTTCTTC	CATTRGATSYNEQFF
-	TRBV4-2	-	TRBJ1-5	TGTGCCAGCAGCCAAGATCCTACAGGGAATAGCAATCAGCCCCAGCATTTT	CASSQDPTGNSNQPQHF
-	TRBV23-1	-	TRBJ2-3	TGCGCCAGCAGTCAATTTTACACAGATACGCAGTATTTT	CASSQFYTDTQYF
-	TRBV4-1	-	TRBJ2-5	TGCGCCAGCAGCCCACGGGAACAAGAGACCCAGTACTTC	CASSPREQETQYF
TRBD1	TRBV27	once	TRBJ2-2	TGTGCCAGTTGGGACAGATCCTGGGAGCTGTTTTTT	CASWDRSWELFF
TRBD2	TRBV7-2	-	TRBJ2-7	TGTGCCAGCAGCGTAGATAGCGGGAGCTCCTACGAGCAGTACTTC	CASSVDSGSSYEQYF
TRBD1	TRBV6-5	few	TRBJ2-7	TGTGCCAGCATCTCGCAGGGGGCGACAAGGGAGCAGTACTTC	CASISQGATREQYF
-	TRBV19	once	TRBJ2-6	TGTGCCAGTTCCATTCGCACCGGGGCTGGGGCCAACGTCCTGACTTTC	CASSIRTGAGANVLTF
-	TRBV5-1	-	TRBJ1-2	TGCGCCAGCAGCCACACTAACTATGGCTACACCTTC	CASSHTNYGYTF
TRBD1	TRBV6-5	-	TRBJ1-1	TGTGCCAGCAGGGGACAGGTGTTGAACACTGAAGCTTTCTTT	CASRGQVLNTEAFF
-	TRBV28	-	TRBJ1-1	TGTGCCAGCAGTTTAACAGGGCAGACTGAAGCTTTCTTT	CASSLTGQTEAFF
TRBD1	TRBV2	-	TRBJ2-3	TGTGCCAGCAGTGCGTTCGGGACAGAGCGCACAGATACGCAGTATTTT	CASSAFGTERTDTQYF
TRBD2	TRBV30	-	TRBJ2-1	TGTGCCTGTCGACTAGCTGGGTACAATGAGCAGTTCTTC	CACRLAGYNEQFF